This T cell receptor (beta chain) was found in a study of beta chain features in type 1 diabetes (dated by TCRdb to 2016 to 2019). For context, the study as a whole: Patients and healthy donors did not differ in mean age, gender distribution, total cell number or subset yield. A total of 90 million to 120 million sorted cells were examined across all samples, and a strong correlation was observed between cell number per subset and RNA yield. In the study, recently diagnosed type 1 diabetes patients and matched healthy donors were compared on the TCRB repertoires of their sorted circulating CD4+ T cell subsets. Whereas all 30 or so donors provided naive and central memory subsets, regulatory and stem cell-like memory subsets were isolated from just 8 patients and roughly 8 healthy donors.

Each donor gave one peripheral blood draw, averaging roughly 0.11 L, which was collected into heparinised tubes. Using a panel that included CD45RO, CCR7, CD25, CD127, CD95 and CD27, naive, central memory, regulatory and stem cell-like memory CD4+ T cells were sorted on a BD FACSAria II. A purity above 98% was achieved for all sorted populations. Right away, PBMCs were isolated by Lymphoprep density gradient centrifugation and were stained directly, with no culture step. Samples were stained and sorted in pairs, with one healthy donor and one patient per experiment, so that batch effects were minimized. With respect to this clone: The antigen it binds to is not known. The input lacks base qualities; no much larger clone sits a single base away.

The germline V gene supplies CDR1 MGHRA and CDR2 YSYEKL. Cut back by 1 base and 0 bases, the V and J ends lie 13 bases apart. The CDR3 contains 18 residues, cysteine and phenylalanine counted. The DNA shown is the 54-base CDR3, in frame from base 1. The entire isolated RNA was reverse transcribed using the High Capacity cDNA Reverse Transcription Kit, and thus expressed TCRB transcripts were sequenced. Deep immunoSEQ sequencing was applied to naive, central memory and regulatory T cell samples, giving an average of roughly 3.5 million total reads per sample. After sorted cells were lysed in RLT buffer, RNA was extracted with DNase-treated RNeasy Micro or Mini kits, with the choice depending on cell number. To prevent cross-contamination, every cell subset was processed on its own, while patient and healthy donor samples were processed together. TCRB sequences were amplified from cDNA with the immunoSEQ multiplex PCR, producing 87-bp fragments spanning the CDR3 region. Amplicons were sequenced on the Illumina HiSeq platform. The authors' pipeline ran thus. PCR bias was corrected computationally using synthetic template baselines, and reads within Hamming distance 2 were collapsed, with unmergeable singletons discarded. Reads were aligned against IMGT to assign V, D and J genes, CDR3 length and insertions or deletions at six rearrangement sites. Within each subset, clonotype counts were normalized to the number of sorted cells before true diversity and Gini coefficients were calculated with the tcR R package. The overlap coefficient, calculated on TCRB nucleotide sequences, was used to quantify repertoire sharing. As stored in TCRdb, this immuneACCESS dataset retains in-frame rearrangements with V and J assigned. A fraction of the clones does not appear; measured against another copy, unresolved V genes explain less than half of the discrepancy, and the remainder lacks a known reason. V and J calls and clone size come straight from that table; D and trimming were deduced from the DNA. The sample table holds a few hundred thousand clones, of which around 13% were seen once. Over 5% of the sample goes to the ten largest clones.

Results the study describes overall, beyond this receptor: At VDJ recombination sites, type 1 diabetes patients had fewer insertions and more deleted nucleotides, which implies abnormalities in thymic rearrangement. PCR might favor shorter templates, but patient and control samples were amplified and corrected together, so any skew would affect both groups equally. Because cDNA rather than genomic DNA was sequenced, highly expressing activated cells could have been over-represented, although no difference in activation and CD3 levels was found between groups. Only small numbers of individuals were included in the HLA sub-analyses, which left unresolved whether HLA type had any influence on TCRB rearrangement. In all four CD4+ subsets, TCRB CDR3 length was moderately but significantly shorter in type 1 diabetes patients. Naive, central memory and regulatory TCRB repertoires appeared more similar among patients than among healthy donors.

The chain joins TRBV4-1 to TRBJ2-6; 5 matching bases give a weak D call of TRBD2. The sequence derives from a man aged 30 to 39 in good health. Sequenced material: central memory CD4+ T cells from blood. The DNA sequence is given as TGCGCCAGCAGCCAAGTAAAGAACGGGATCTCTGGGGCCAACGTCCTGACTTTC. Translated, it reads CASSQVKNGISGANVLTF.